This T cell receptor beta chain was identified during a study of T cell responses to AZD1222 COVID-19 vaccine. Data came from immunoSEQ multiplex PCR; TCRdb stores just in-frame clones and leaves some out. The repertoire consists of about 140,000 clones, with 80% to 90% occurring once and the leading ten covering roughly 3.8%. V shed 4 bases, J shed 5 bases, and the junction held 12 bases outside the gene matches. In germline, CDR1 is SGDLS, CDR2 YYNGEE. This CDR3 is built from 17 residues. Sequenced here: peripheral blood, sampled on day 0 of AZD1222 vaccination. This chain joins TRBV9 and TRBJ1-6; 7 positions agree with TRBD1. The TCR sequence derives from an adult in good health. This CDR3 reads CASSPKITGTDNSPLHF. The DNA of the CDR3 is TGTGCCAGCAGCCCAAAGATTACCGGGACAGATAATTCACCCCTCCACTTT.